This T cell receptor (beta chain) was recovered during a study of identical twins. Study observations and caveats: Clonotypes of the beta chain that were abundant in cord blood carried fewer insertions (memory repertoires showed none). Conclusions were based on cross-sectional statistical analysis, without following the same donors.

TCRdb re-derived calls from the 5' RACE reads in MiXCR, one entry per CDR3 protein. The repertoire holds 500,000 to 550,000 distinct CDR3 sequences, with approximately 20% as singletons. This clonotype was observed a few times. The antigen is undetermined. Losses at the gene ends were 5 bases for V and 2 bases for J; bases not matched to a gene: 3. Germline V gene data show CDR1 as DFQATT and CDR2 as SNEGSKA (reference sequence). The CDR3 is made up of 13 amino acids. The same specimen was also included in a second study, on yellow fever vaccine responses in identical twins.

This chain links TRBV20-1 with TRBJ2-3, with 8 nucleotides matching TRBD2. The clonotype was recovered from a woman aged 18-30 years in good health. Material: CD4+ T cells sorted from blood. CDR3 sequence reads: CSAGSGITDTQYF. The CDR3 region has the DNA TGCAGTGCTGGTAGCGGGATCACAGATACGCAGTATTTT.